This TCR beta chain was identified in a study of blood T cell repertoires in COVID-19. This CDR3 comprises 15 residues. Losses at the gene ends were 3 bases for V and 3 bases for J; bases not matched to a gene: 4. Per the germline V gene, CDR1 is SGHDN and CDR2 is FVKESK. Measured with immunoSEQ multiplex PCR; TCRdb has only the in-frame clones, and not every one. This sample has over 250,000 clones; roughly 90% occur once, and the top ten carry 8.8%. V usage is TRBV14 and J usage is TRBJ2-3, with 9 bases lining up with TRBD1. Specimen: PBMCs or T cells enriched from blood (not recorded which). The TCR originated in a man aged 40-49 years who had recovered from COVID-19. This chain's CDR3 is CASSHRDRVTDTQYF. The DNA of the CDR3 is TGTGCCAGCAGCCACCGGGACAGGGTTACAGATACGCAGTATTTT.